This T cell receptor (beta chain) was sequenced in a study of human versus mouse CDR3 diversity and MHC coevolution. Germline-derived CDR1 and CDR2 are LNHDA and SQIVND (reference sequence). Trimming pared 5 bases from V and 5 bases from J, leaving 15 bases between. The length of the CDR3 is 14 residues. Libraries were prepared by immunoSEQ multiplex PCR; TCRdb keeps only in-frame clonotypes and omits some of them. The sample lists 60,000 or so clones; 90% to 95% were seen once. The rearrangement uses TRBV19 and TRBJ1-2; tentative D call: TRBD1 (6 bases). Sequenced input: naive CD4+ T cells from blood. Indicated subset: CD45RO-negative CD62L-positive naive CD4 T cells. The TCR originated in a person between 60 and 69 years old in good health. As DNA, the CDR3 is TGTGCCAGTAGTGCCCAGGGGACGGAGTATGGCTACACCTTC. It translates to CASSAQGTEYGYTF.